This T cell receptor (beta chain) was recorded in a study of CD4+ T cells in melanoma. Of note for this clone: Its cognate antigen is unknown.

Findings of the study overall: A reported correlation linked neoantigen-specific CD4+ T cells to CD8+, macrophage and B cell function. In melanoma, neoantigen-specific CD4+ T cells reportedly differed in differentiation state.

This table comes from immunoSEQ multiplex PCR, and its TCRdb copy is limited to in-frame clones, with some not included. Altogether 7,500 to 10,000 clones are present, about 70% being singletons, with the ten largest covering about 20%. The CDR3 consists of 15 residues. From germline, CDR1 is SGHRS and CDR2 YFSETQ. Trimming left V 3 bases short and J 4 bases short, with 14 bases between. The receptor was isolated from a human donor with melanoma. The sample was peripheral blood. The rearrangement joins TRBV5-1 to TRBJ1-3; D is uncertain. The CDR3 DNA reads TGCGCCAGCAGCTACGGCGCCCTGGGGGGAAACACCATATATTTT. Protein sequence: CASSYGALGGNTIYF.